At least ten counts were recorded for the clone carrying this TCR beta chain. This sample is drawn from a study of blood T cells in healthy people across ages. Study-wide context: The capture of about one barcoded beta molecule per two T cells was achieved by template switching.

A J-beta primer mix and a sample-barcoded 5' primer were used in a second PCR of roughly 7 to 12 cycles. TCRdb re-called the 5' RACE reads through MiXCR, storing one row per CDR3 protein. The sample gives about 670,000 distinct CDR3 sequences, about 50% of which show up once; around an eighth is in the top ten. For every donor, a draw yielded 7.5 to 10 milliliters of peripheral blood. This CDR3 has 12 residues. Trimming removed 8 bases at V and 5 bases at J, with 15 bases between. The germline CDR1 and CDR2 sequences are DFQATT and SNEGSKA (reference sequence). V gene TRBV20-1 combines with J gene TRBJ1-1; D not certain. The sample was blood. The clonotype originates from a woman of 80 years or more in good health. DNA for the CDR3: TGCAGTACAAGACGGGCGGGGACTGAAGCTTTCTTT. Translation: CSTRRAGTEAFF.